What follows is one T cell receptor beta chain and its context. The antigen it binds to is not known. Per-base qualities were not stored, and no clone one base away is much larger. These data belong to a study of shared clonotypes between healthy human individuals (dated by TCRdb to 2020 to 2021). About the investigation overall: A couple of women and a few men aged 18 to 49 years were included in the cohort. Per donor, three plates each were used for CD4 naive and CD4 memory, two for CD8 naive, and one for CD8 memory. To estimate repertoire size and how much clonotype sharing occurs between individuals, the study deeply sequenced the blood TCR repertoires of several healthy adults. To increase sequencing depth and limit assay-specific biases, different laboratories used diverse techniques to prepare libraries and sequence TCR repertoires. Between about 0.85 and 9.5 billion PBMCs per donor were obtained by leukapheresis.

The research as a whole found: Naive subsets generally had larger estimated clonotype richness than memory subsets did. Based on pairwise subsampling, the degree of clonotype sharing among donors was expected to be affected by sequencing depth. Incomplete sequencing was indicated by rarefaction of sorted-subset datasets, despite the large sequencing depth. Only blood was sampled, and tissue TCR repertoires likely differ from those in blood. Compared with non-shared clonotypes, clonotypes shared by all four sorted-subset donors had higher generation probabilities. The small number of donors limited the genetic and exposure-history diversity represented. When a handful of donors were compared, the shared fraction of clonotypes was 5% to 6.5% for naive CD4, over 3% for naive CD8, more than 2% for memory CD4, and approximately 0.4% for memory CD8.

Healthy HIV-negative adults with no recently reported acute infections or vaccinations were included as donors. Only Caucasian adults living in Nashville, Tennessee, USA were represented among the donors. Magnetic negative selection was used to enrich CD4+ T cells, after which naive cells were positively selected on CD45RA and the negative fraction became the memory subset. After blood collection by leukapheresis, PBMCs were isolated using Ficoll-Histopaque density gradient centrifugation and then cryopreserved in the vapor phase of liquid nitrogen. Analytical flow cytometry was used to check the purity and quantity of every magnetically sorted T cell population. Each sorted fraction had its genomic DNA isolated and then quantified by UV absorbance on a Nanodrop 2000c. TCR CDR3 regions were amplified from genomic DNA by multiplex PCR using the deep immunoSEQ assay. Genomic DNA extracted from each cell subset was distributed evenly over all wells of several immunoSEQ 96-well plates, and each plate served as one replicate. For sorted subsets, each replicate PCR was loaded with 150 to 250 ng genomic DNA, equivalent to approximately 33,000 T cell genomes. The purified libraries were quantified using a Qubit 3.0 fluorometer, sized with a Bioanalyzer 2100, and then quantified again using the KAPA Library Quantification kit. Every immunoSEQ 96-well plate was sequenced on a dedicated single-read 150-cycle Illumina NextSeq 550 flow cell. For the original study's pipeline: Because the immunoSEQ output included only junctional sequences and no quality scores, the filtering could not be the same as the filtering used for full-length reads. To assign V/J genes and CDR3, sequences were annotated using PyIR, a Python wrapper for IgBLAST v1.9, with IMGT germline references. Reads were filtered out if the reads had weak V/J assignments (E-value above 1e-6), no CDR3, stop codons, out-of-frame junctions, or ambiguous translated residues. A V3J clonotype was defined by an identical inferred V gene, J gene, and CDR3 amino acid sequence. Percentage overlap between repertoires was calculated by dividing the number of shared unique clonotypes by the size of the smaller repertoire. Three approaches were used to assess repertoire richness: RTK rarefaction, the Chao1 estimator, and Recon v2.1 estimates of unobserved clonotypes. For all TCRbeta clonotypes obtained by the gDNA method from a few donors, generation probabilities were computed with OLGA. TCRdb took this table from immuneACCESS and kept in-frame rearrangements with V and J called. Such tables lack part of the clones; where checked against another copy, unresolved V genes explain under half of the gap, and the rest is unexplained. V and J calls and clone size are those listed in that table; D and trimming were worked out from the DNA. In all, the sample holds about 1.1 million clones, and 77% of those were seen once. Approximately 0.95% of the sample belongs to the ten largest clones.

The sequencing input was memory CD4+ T cells from PBMCs. According to the study, the label for this sample's cell subset or site signals: CD45RA-negative fraction. This clonotype originated in a man aged 18 to 35 in good health. Some clones in this sample may be carry-over from other donors' samples.

The DNA is as follows: TGCGCCAGCAGCCAAGAGGGGTCCAGAAAAAACTATGGCTACACCTTC. It is translated as CASSQEGSRKNYGYTF. Here the chain combines TRBV4-3 and TRBJ1-2; confidence is insufficient to name the D gene. From the cysteine through the phenylalanine, the CDR3 covers 16 amino acids. Only the CDR3 part of the read is kept: 48 bases, read in frame from the first base. CDR1 and CDR2, looked up from the germline V gene, are LGHNA and YSLEER. V is reduced by 0 bases and J by 2 bases, leaving a spacing of 13 bases between them.